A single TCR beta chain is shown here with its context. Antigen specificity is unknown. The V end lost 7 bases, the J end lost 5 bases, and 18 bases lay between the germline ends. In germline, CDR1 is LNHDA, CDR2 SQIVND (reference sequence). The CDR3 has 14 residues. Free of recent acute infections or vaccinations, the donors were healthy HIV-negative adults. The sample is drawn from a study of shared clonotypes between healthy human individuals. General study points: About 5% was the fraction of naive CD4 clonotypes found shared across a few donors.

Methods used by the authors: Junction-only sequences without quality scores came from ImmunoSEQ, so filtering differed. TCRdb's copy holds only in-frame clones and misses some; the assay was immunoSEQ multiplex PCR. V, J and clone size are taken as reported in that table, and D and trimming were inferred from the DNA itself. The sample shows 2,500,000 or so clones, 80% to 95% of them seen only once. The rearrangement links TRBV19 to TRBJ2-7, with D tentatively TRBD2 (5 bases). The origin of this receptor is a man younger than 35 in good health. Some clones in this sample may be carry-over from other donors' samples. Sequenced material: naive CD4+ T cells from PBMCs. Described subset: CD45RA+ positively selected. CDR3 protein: CASMRSRGDHEQYF. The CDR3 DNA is TGTGCCAGTATGAGGTCTCGGGGTGACCACGAGCAGTACTTC.